This T cell receptor beta chain was documented in a study of T cell changes during pregnancy in multiple sclerosis. Assay: immunoSEQ multiplex PCR; the TCRdb copy retains only in-frame clones and omits some. The table records about 44,000 clones, roughly 92% of them present only once. The V end lost 4 bases, the J end lost 0 bases, and 13 bases lay between the germline ends. Germline-derived CDR1 and CDR2 are SGHRS and YFSETQ. CDR3 length equals 16 residues. The specimen was CD4+ T cells from peripheral blood mononuclear cells, collected in the first trimester of pregnancy. This chain joins TRBV5-1 and TRBJ1-4, with a tentative D call TRBD1 (6 bases). The clonotype originates from a female donor with multiple sclerosis, enrolled in a pregnancy study. CDR3: CASSRWTAATNEKLFF. CDR3 coding DNA: TGCGCCAGCAGCAGATGGACAGCGGCAACTAATGAAAAACTGTTTTTT.